These 9 T cell receptor beta chains share one sample of origin, sequenced in a study of T cell clonality in common variable immunodeficiency. Repertoires were generated with immunoSEQ multiplex PCR, while TCRdb's copy carries only in-frame clones and drops some. The data show more than 65,000 clones, none appearing only once, with around 0.8% held by the ten largest. The source material was peripheral blood mononuclear cells. The receptors were gathered from a person aged 18 to 70 in good health.

This clone showed up many times. The read ends 3 residues early relative to the CDR3; the germline J gene fills the gap. This sequence joins TRBV7-9 and TRBJ2-1; the D gene is possibly TRBD2 (5 bases). CDR1 SEHNR and CDR2 FQNEAQ come from the germline V gene (reference sequence). The CDR3 loop spans 13 amino acids. Trimming cost V 5 bases and J 8 bases, with 13 bases left between them. CDR3 amino acids: CASSRAVAYEQFF. The CDR3 bases that were read are TGTGCCAGCAGCCGGGCGGTAGCGTATGAG.

This clone was found many times. The DNA ends 3 residues before the CDR3 does, and the rest of the CDR3 is filled in from the germline J gene. The V and J genes are TRBV7-8 and TRBJ2-7, with 9 nucleotides matching TRBD1. Germline V CDR1 and CDR2: SGHVS, FQNEAQ. With V trimmed by 5 bases and J by 2 bases, 10 bases remained unmatched. The CDR3 spans 16 residues. CDR3 DNA, as far as it was read: TGTGCCAGCAGCCCGAGTCGGACAGGGGCAACCTACGAG. Its translation: CASSPSRTGATYE. The whole CDR3 protein reads CASSPSRTGATYEQYF. Using reference TRBV7-8 and TRBJ2-7 for the parts outside the CDR3, the full variable domain is GAGVSQSPRYKVAKRGQDVALRCDPISGHVSLFWYQQALGQGPEFLTYFQNEAQLDKSGLPSDRFFAERPEGSVSTLKIQRTQQEDSAVYLCASSPSRTGATYEQYFGPGTRLTVT.

About this clone itself: The read ends 3 residues shy of where the CDR3 ends; the end is completed using the germline J gene. The J gene is TRBJ1-6, the V gene TRBV7-8; no clear D gene. The CDR3 has 15 amino acids. Germline CDR1 is SGHVS and CDR2 is FQNEAQ. Trimming left V 5 bases short and J 7 bases short, with 15 bases between. The part of the CDR3 DNA that was read is TGTGCCAGCAGCCTCGCGCGGGGTCCGAATTCACCC. It encodes CASSLARGPNSP. From start to end, the CDR3 is CASSLARGPNSPLHF.

The sample holds many counts of this clone. The read falls 3 residues short of the CDR3 end, and the missing part is taken from the germline J gene. The chain is built from TRBV5-1 and TRBJ2-2; D might be TRBD1 (6 bases). The CDR3 sequence is 15 residues long. Germline CDR1 reads SGHRS; CDR2 reads YFSETQ. V was cut by 0 bases and J by 2 bases, with 8 bases left in between. CDR3 sequence: CASSLARGNTGELFF. The sequenced part of the CDR3 DNA is TGCGCCAGCAGCTTGGCCAGGGGAAACACCGGGGAG. The full variable domain, with the rest looked up from reference TRBV5-1 and TRBJ2-2, is KAGVTQTPRYLIKTRGQQVTLSCSPISGHRSVSWYQQTPGQGLQFLFEYFSETQRNKGNFPGRFSGRQFSNSRSEMNVSTLELGDSALYLCASSLARGNTGELFFGEGSRLTVL.

This clone was recorded at least ten times. The observed sequence ends 3 residues before the CDR3 terminus, with the missing tail filled in from the germline J gene. The chain recombines TRBV5-1 with TRBJ2-5, with a weak D call TRBD2 (6 bases). Per the germline V gene, CDR1 is SGHRS and CDR2 is YFSETQ. The germline V and J ends were trimmed by 4 bases and 4 bases, with 11 bases remaining between them. The CDR3 has 13 amino acids. The CDR3: CASSGGVGETQYF. CDR3 DNA, as far as it was read: TGCGCCAGCAGCGGAGGGGTAGGAGAGACC.

Notes on this clone: The sequence runs out 3 residues before the end of the CDR3; the remainder is reconstructed from the germline J gene. The chain carries TRBV19 and TRBJ1-5; no definite D call. Germline CDR1 reads LNHDA; CDR2 reads SQIVND (reference sequence). The CDR3 runs 15 residues. The germline V and J ends were trimmed by 4 bases and 0 bases, with 10 bases remaining between them. The CDR3 DNA, read in part, is TGTGCCAGTAGTACGAGTCGGGGTAGCAATCAGCCC. It codes for CASSTSRGSNQP. The whole CDR3 sequence is CASSTSRGSNQPQHF.

This clone was seen repeatedly, ten times or more. The CDR3 end is not reached by the read, which stops 3 residues before it; the germline J gene fills it in. The genes are TRBV7-9 and TRBJ2-2; D may be TRBD2 (5 bases). V gave up 11 bases and J gave up 6 bases, with 16 bases separating them. In germline, CDR1 is SEHNR, CDR2 FQNEAQ (reference sequence). This CDR3 comprises 13 residues. This CDR3 reads CALVRVGPGELFF. CDR3 DNA (partial): TGTGCCTTAGTGAGGGTTGGTCCCGGGGAG.

This clone was observed at least ten times. The read terminates 3 residues ahead of where the CDR3 ends, so the germline J gene completes it. The V gene is TRBV7-3, the J gene TRBJ2-2, with a tentative D call TRBD2 (5 bases). V was pared by 5 bases and J by 3 bases, with 13 bases between. The CDR3 extends over 15 amino acids. The germline V gene encodes CDR1 SGHTA and CDR2 FQGTGA. Incomplete CDR3 DNA: TGTGCCAGCAGCCCAAGCGGCGCGGACACCGGGGAG. Amino acid sequence: CASSPSGADTGE. The whole CDR3 is CASSPSGADTGELFF.

This clone was detected ten times or more. The CDR3 end is not reached by the read, which stops 3 residues before it; the germline J gene fills it in. The chain combines TRBV6-2 or TRBV6-3 with TRBJ1-3; 7 bases match TRBD1. V lost 2 bases and J lost 0; bases outside the gene matches: 7. The CDR3 extends over 17 amino acids. Per the germline V gene, CDR1 is MNHEY and CDR2 is SVGEGT. The CDR3 spells CASSYRGPSSSGNTIYF. Partial CDR3 DNA: TGTGCCAGCAGTTACAGGGGGCCCTCTTCCTCTGGAAACACC.